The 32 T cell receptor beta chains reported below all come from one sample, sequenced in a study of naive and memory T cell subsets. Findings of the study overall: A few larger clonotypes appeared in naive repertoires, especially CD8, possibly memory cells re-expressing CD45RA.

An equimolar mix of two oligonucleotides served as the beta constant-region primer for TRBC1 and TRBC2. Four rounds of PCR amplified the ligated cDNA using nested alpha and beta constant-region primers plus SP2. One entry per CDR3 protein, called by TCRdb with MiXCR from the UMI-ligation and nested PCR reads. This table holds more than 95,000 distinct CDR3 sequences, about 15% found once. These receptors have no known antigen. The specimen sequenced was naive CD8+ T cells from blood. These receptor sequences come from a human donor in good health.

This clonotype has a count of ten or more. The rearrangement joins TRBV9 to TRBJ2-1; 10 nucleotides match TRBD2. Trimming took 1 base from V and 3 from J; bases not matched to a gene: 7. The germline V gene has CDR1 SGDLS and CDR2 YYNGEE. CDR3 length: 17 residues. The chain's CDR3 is CASSVTELAGNYNEQFF. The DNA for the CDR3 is TGTGCCAGCAGCGTAACTGAACTAGCGGGGAACTACAATGAGCAGTTCTTC.

The CDR3 reads CASSIGTGGNNEQFF. Written as DNA, the CDR3 is TGTGCCAGCAGTATCGGGACAGGGGGTAACAATGAGCAGTTCTTC. The chain links TRBV27 to TRBJ2-1; 11 bases fit TRBD1. The CDR3 length is 15 residues. Per germline, CDR1 MNHEY and CDR2 SMNVEV (reference sequence). Trimming removed 5 bases from V and 5 bases from J; junction bases left unmatched: 5.

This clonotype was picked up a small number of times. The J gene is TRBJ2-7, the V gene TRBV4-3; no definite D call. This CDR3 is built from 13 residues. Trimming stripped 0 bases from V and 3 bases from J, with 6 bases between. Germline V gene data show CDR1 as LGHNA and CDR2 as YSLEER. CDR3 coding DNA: TGCGCCAGCAGCCAAGACAGGTACTACGAGCAGTACTTC. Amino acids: CASSQDRYYEQYF.

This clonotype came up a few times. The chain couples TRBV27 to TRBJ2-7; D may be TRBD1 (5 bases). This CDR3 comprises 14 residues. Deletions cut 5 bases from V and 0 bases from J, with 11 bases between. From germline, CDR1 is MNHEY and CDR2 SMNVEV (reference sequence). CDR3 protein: CASSPTGASYEQYF. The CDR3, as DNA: TGTGCCAGCAGTCCAACTGGGGCCTCCTACGAGCAGTACTTC.

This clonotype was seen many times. The DNA for the CDR3 is TGTGCCAGCAGCTCCCAGGGGGACACGATCACTGAAGCTTTCTTT. Protein: CASSSQGDTITEAFF. The chain is built from TRBV7-6 and TRBJ1-1; 7 nucleotides line up with TRBD1. V gave up 4 bases and J gave up 4 bases; unmatched junction bases: 9. The CDR3 is 15 residues long. CDR1 and CDR2 (germline): SGHVS, FNYEAQ.

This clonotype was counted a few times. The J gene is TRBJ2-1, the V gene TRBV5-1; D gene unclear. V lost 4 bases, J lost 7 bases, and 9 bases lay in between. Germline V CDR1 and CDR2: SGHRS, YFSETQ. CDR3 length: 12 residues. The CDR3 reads CASSLARNEQFF. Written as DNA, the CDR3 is TGCGCCAGCAGCCTCGCTAGGAATGAGCAGTTCTTC.

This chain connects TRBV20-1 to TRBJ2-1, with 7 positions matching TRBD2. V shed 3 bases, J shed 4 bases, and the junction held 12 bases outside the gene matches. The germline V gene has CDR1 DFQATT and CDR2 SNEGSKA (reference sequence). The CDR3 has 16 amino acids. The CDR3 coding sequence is TGCAGTGCTAGGGCCCCCGGGACTAAAAATTACAATGAGCAGTTCTTC. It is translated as CSARAPGTKNYNEQFF.

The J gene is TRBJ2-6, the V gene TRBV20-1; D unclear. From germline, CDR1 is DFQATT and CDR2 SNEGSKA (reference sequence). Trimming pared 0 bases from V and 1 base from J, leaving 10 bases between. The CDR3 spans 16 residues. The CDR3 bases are TGCAGTGCTAGAGAACCGGCTAGTTCTGGGGCCAACGTCCTGACTTTC. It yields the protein CSAREPASSGANVLTF.

Written as DNA, the CDR3 is TGTGCCAGCAGCTTACAGGGTCGGCTTGGACTAGCGGATTCCTACAATGAGCAGTTCTTC. It codes for CASSLQGRLGLADSYNEQFF. The genes are TRBV13 and TRBJ2-1; 10 positions agree with TRBD2. Germline CDR1 reads PRHDT; CDR2 reads FYEKMQ (reference sequence). J was trimmed by 1 base and V by 2 bases; bases with no gene match: 14. The CDR3 extends over 20 amino acids. The full variable domain, in which reference TRBV13 and TRBJ2-1 provide the parts outside the CDR3, is AAGVIQSPRHLIKEKRETATLKCYPIPRHDTVYWYQQGPGQDPQFLISFYEKMQSDKGSIPDRFSAQQFSDYHSELNMSSLELGDSALYFCASSLQGRLGLADSYNEQFFGPGTRLTVL.

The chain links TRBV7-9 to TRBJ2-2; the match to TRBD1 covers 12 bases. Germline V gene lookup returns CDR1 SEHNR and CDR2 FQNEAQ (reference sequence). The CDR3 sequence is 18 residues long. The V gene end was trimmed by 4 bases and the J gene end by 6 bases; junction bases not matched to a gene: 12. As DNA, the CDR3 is TGTGCCAGCAGCTACCCCCCTCCGGGACAGGGGGCTTCCGGGGAGCTGTTTTTT. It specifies CASSYPPPGQGASGELFF.

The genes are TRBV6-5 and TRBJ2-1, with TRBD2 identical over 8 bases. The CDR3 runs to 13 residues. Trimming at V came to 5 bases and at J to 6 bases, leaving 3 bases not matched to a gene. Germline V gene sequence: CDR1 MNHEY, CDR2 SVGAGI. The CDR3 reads CASSEREGNEQFF. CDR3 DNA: TGTGCCAGCAGTGAACGGGAGGGCAATGAGCAGTTCTTC.

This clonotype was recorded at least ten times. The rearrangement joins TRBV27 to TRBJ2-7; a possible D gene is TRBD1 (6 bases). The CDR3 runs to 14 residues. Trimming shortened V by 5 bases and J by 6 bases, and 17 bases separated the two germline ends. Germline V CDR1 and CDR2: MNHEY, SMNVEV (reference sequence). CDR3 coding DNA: TGTGCCAGCAGTCACAAGGACAGTCTTCGCGAGCAGTACTTC. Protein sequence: CASSHKDSLREQYF.

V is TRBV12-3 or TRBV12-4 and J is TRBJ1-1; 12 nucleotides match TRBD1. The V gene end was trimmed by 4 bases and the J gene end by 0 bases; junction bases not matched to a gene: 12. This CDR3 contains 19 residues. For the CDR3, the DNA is TGTGCCAGCAGTTCGGGACAGGGGGCGAACGGAATTATGAACACTGAAGCTTTCTTT. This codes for CASSSGQGANGIMNTEAFF.

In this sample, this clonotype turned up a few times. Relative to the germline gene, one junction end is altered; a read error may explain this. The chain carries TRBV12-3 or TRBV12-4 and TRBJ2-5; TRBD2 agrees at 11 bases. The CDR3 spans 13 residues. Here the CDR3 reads CASSLAGGETQYF. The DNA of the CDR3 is TGTGCCAGCAGTCTAGCGGGAGGAGAGACCCAGTACTTC.

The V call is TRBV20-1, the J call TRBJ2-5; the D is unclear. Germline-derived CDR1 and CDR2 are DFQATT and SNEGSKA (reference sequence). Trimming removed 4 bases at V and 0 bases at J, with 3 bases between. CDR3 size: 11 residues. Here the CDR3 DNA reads TGCAGTGCTAACGACCAAGAGACCCAGTACTTC. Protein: CSANDQETQYF.

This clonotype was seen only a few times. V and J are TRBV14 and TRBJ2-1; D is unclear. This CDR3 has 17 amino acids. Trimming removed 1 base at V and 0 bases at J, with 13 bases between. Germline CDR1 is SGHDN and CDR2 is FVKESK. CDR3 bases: TGTGCCAGCAGCCAAGGTGTCGTGGGCACCTCCTACAATGAGCAGTTCTTC. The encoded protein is CASSQGVVGTSYNEQFF. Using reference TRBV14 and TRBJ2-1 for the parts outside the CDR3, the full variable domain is EAGVTQFPSHSVIEKGQTVTLRCDPISGHDNLYWYRRVMGKEIKFLLHFVKESKQDESGMPNNRFLAERTGGTYSTLKVQPAELEDSGVYFCASSQGVVGTSYNEQFFGPGTRLTVL.

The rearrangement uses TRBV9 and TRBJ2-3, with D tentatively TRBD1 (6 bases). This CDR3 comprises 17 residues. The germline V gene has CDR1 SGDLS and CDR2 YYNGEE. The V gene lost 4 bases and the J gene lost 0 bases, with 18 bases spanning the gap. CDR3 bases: TGTGCCAGCAGCTTAAATTTGGGACACCTCAGCACAGATACGCAGTATTTT. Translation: CASSLNLGHLSTDTQYF.

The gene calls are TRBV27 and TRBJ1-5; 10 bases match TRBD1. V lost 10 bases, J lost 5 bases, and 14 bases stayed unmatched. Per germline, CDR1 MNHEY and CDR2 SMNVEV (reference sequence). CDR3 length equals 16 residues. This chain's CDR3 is CATKTLGTGDDQPQHF. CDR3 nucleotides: TGTGCCACCAAGACCCTGGGGACAGGGGATGATCAGCCCCAGCATTTT.

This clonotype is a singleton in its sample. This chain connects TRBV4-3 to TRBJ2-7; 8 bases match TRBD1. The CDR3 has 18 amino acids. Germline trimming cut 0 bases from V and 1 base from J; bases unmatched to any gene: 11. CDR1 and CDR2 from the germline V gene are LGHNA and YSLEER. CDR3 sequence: CASSQDWQGAILSYEQYF. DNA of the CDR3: TGCGCCAGCAGCCAAGATTGGCAGGGGGCAATTCTTTCCTACGAGCAGTACTTC.

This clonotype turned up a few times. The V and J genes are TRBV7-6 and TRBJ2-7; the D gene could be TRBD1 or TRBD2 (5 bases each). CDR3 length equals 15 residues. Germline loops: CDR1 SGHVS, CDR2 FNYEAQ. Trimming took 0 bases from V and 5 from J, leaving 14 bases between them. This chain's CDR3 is CASSLAPYRRDEQYF. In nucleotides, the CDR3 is TGTGCCAGCAGCTTAGCGCCATACAGGCGGGACGAGCAGTACTTC.

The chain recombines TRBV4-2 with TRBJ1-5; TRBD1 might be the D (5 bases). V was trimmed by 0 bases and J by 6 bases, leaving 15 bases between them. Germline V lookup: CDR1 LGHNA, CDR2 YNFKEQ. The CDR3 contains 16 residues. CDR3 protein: CASSQEGTSGGQPQHF. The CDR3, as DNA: TGTGCCAGCAGCCAAGAGGGTACCTCCGGGGGTCAGCCCCAGCATTTT.

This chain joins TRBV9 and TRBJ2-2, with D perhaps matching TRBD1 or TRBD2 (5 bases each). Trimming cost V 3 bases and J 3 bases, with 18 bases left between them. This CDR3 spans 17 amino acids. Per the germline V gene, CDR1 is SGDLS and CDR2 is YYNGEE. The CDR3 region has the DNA TGTGCCAGCAGCGGAACCGGGACCCTTTCGGACACCGGGGAGCTGTTTTTT. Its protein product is CASSGTGTLSDTGELFF. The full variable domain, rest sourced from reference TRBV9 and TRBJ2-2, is DSGVTQTPKHLITATGQRVTLRCSPRSGDLSVYWYQQSLDQGLQFLIQYYNGEERAKGNILERFSAQQFPDLHSELNLSSLELGDSALYFCASSGTGTLSDTGELFFGEGSRLTVL.

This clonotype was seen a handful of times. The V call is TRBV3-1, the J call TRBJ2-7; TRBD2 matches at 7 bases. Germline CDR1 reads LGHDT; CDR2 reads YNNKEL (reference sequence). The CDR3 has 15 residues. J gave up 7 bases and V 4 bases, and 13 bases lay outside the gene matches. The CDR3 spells CASSPPGLGVGEQYF. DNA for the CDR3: TGTGCCAGCAGCCCCCCAGGACTAGGGGTAGGAGAGCAGTACTTC.

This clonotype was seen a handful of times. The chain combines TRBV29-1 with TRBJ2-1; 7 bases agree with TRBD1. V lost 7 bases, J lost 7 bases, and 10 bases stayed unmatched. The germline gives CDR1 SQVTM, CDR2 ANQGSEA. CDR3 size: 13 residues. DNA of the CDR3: TGCAGCGCGGAGACAGGGTTGGGGAATGAGCAGTTCTTC. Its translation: CSAETGLGNEQFF.

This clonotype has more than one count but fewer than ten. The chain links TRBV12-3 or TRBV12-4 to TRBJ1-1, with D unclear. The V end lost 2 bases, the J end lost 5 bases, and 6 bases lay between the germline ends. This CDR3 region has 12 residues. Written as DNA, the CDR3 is TGTGCCAGCAGTTTACTGAGAACTGAAGCTTTCTTT. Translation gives CASSLLRTEAFF.

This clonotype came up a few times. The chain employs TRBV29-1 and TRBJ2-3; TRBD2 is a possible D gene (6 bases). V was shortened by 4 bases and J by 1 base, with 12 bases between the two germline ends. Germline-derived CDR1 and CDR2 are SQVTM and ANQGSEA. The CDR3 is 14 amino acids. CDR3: CSVVEGQRTDTQYF. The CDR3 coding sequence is TGCAGCGTTGTGGAGGGGCAACGCACAGATACGCAGTATTTT.

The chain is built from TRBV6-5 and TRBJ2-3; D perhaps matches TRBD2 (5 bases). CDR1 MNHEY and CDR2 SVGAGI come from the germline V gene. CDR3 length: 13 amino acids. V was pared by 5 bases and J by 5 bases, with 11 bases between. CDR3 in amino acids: CASSVPEEDTQYF. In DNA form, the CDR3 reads TGTGCCAGCAGTGTCCCGGAGGAAGATACGCAGTATTTT.

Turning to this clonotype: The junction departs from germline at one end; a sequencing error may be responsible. Here the CDR3 DNA reads TGTGCCAGCAGTTTTGGGGCTGAGGAGTTCTTC. It is translated as CASSFGAEEFF. The chain links TRBV12-3 or TRBV12-4 to TRBJ2-1, with D possibly TRBD1 on 5 matching bases. This CDR3 spans 11 amino acids.

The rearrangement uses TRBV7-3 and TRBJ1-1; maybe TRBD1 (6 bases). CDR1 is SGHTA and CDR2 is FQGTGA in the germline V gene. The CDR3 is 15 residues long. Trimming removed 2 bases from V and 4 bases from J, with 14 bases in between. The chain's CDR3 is CASSLQGSGSTEAFF. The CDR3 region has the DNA TGTGCCAGCAGCTTACAGGGGTCCGGTAGCACTGAAGCTTTCTTT. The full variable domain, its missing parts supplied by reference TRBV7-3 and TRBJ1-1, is GAGVSQTPSNKVTEKGKYVELRCDPISGHTALYWYRQSLGQGPEFLIYFQGTGAADDSGLPNDRFFAVRPEGSVSTLKIQRTERGDSAVYLCASSLQGSGSTEAFFGQGTRLTVV.

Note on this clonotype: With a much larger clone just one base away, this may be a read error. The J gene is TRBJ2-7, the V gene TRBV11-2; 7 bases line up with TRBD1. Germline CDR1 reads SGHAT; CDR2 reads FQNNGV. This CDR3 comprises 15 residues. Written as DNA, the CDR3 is TGTGCCAGCAGCTTAGTGACCGTAGGGGGCAGCGAGGAGTACTTC. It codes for CASSLVTVGGSEEYF.

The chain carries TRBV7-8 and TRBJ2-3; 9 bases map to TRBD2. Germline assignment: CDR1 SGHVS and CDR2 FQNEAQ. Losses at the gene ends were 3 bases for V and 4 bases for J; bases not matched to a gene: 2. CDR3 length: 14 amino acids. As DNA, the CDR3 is TGTGCCAGCAGCTTGCGGGGGGGCGCAGATACGCAGTATTTT. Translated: CASSLRGGADTQYF.

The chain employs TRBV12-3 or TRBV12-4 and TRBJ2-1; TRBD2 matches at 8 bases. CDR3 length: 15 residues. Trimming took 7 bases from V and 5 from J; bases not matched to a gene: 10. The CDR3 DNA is TGTGCCAGCAATCATGGGCGGGAGGCGCACAATGAGCAGTTCTTC. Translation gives CASNHGREAHNEQFF.